A single sample is the source of the 2 T cell receptor beta chains below, sequenced in a study of blood T cell repertoires in COVID-19 (dated by TCRdb to 2020 to 2021). The library was obtained by the immunoSEQ multiplex PCR assay. TCRdb mirrors the immuneACCESS table, restricted to in-frame sequences. Some clones are absent from its copies; in checked studies, under half trace to an unresolved V gene, and the reason for the others is unknown. The table for this sample lists some 350,000 clones; 70% to 90% of them were counted only once. The ten largest clones take up about 2.9% of the sample. The sample was peripheral blood. The receptors were sampled from a woman under 40 with COVID-19, enrolled during active disease.

This chain uses TRBV19 with TRBJ2-7, with 7 nucleotides matching TRBD2. V gave up 1 base and J gave up 2 bases; unmatched junction bases: 5. The CDR3 is made up of 15 amino acids. Germline V CDR1 and CDR2: LNHDA, SQIVND (reference sequence). CDR3 nucleotide sequence: TGTGCCAGTAGTATAGGAGCGGGATCCCCCTACGAGCAGTACTTC. It yields the protein CASSIGAGSPYEQYF.

V and J are TRBV24-1 and TRBJ2-7, with D possibly TRBD1 on 7 matching bases. The germline V and J ends were trimmed by 6 bases and 4 bases, with 12 bases remaining between them. Germline CDR1 is KGHDR and CDR2 is SFDVKD. This CDR3 spans 13 amino acids. CDR3 nucleotides: TGTGCCACCAGTTCCCAGGGGGGTTACGAGCAGTACTTC. It translates to CATSSQGGYEQYF.